These T cell receptor beta chains were read from a single sample in a study of shared clonotypes between healthy human individuals. The table came from immunoSEQ multiplex PCR; TCRdb's copy has only in-frame clones and leaves some out. The table has under 2,000,000 clones, about 94% seen once. The sample was naive CD8+ T cells sorted from blood. The source of these receptors is a man between 18 and 35 years old in good health. Both conserved end residues are part of each CDR3. A D gene is named only where the DNA matches it firmly. Rows may omit the clone size; those that give it use once, few, many or a size class.

CDR3nt: TGTGCCAGCAGCTGGAGTAGTAGAGGACCCTACGGGGAGACCCAGTACTTC
CDR3aa: CASSWSSRGPYGETQYF
v_gene: TRBV11-2
j_gene: TRBJ2-5
d_gene: NA
abundance: NA

CDR3nt: TGCGCCAGCCCCTCGGGCGTCGATGACGAGCAGTACTTC
CDR3aa: CASPSGVDDEQYF
v_gene: TRBV10-1
j_gene: TRBJ2-7
d_gene: NA
abundance: NA

CDR3nt: TGTGCCAGCAGCTTAGAGTCCGGGACAGGGATAATCAATGAGCAGTTCTTC
CDR3aa: CASSLESGTGIINEQFF
v_gene: TRBV7-6
j_gene: TRBJ2-1
d_gene: TRBD1
abundance: once

CDR3nt: TGTGCCAGCAGTCCCCTGCGGGTGAATTCACCCCTCCACTTT
CDR3aa: CASSPLRVNSPLHF
v_gene: TRBV6-6
j_gene: TRBJ1-6
d_gene: NA
abundance: NA

CDR3nt: TGCGCCAGCAGCCTTTTCGTTGACACCGGGGAGCTGTTTTTT
CDR3aa: CASSLFVDTGELFF
v_gene: TRBV10-1
j_gene: TRBJ2-2
d_gene: NA
abundance: NA

CDR3nt: TGCAGCGTTGAATTAGCGGGGGTGTACAATGAGCAGTTCTTC
CDR3aa: CSVELAGVYNEQFF
v_gene: TRBV29-1
j_gene: TRBJ2-1
d_gene: TRBD2
abundance: NA

CDR3nt: TGTGCCAGCAGCTTATATCGGGGCGCCGAGACCCAGTACTTC
CDR3aa: CASSLYRGAETQYF
v_gene: TRBV13
j_gene: TRBJ2-5
d_gene: NA
abundance: NA

CDR3nt: TGTGCCAGCAGCCGACAGGGCCTCTTAGAGCAGTACTTC
CDR3aa: CASSRQGLLEQYF
v_gene: TRBV5-6
j_gene: TRBJ2-7
d_gene: TRBD1
abundance: NA

CDR3nt: TGTGCCAGTACCGTAGGGGGCACTGAAGCTTTCTTT
CDR3aa: CASTVGGTEAFF
v_gene: TRBV2
j_gene: TRBJ1-1
d_gene: NA
abundance: NA

CDR3nt: TGTGCCAGCAGCGGAAGACAAGGCTCCTATAATTCACCCCTCCACTTT
CDR3aa: CASSGRQGSYNSPLHF
v_gene: TRBV9
j_gene: TRBJ1-6
d_gene: NA
abundance: NA

CDR3nt: TGTGCCAGCAGCTTATCGGGGGAACTGTTTTTT
CDR3aa: CASSLSGELFF
v_gene: TRBV7-6
j_gene: TRBJ1-4
d_gene: NA
abundance: few

CDR3nt: TGTGCCAGCACCCCATCGGGGCAGGGGGCTGGGGAGCAGTACTTC
CDR3aa: CASTPSGQGAGEQYF
v_gene: TRBV28
j_gene: TRBJ2-7
d_gene: TRBD1
abundance: NA

CDR3nt: TGTGCCAGCAGTCTTTACAGGGGCATGAGCACTGAAGCTTTCTTT
CDR3aa: CASSLYRGMSTEAFF
v_gene: TRBV28
j_gene: TRBJ1-1
d_gene: TRBD1
abundance: NA

CDR3nt: TGCAGCGGGTTACTAGGGAGCACAGATACGCAGTATTTT
CDR3aa: CSGLLGSTDTQYF
v_gene: TRBV29-1
j_gene: TRBJ2-3
d_gene: NA
abundance: once

CDR3nt: TGTGCCAGCAGCTTAGAGGCTAGCGAGTTGTTCTTC
CDR3aa: CASSLEASELFF
v_gene: TRBV7-8
j_gene: TRBJ2-1
d_gene: NA
abundance: NA

CDR3nt: TGTGCCAGCAGCTTAGGTGCGGAAGCCCCATACGAGCAGTACTTC
CDR3aa: CASSLGAEAPYEQYF
v_gene: TRBV7-2
j_gene: TRBJ2-7
d_gene: NA
abundance: NA

CDR3nt: TGTGCCAGCAGCTTTGGGACGGTTAACTCCTACAATGAGCAGTTCTTC
CDR3aa: CASSFGTVNSYNEQFF
v_gene: TRBV5-4
j_gene: TRBJ2-1
d_gene: NA
abundance: NA

CDR3nt: TGTGCCAGCAGTTTAGCGGGGAACACCGGGGAGCTGTTTTTT
CDR3aa: CASSLAGNTGELFF
v_gene: TRBV6-5
j_gene: TRBJ2-2
d_gene: TRBD2
abundance: NA

CDR3nt: TGTGCCAGCAGCTTACCGGGACAGGGGACACCCTACGAGCAGTACTTC
CDR3aa: CASSLPGQGTPYEQYF
v_gene: TRBV7-9
j_gene: TRBJ2-7
d_gene: TRBD1
abundance: NA

CDR3nt: TGTGCCAGCAGTTTATACACAGGGGCCACCTACGAGCAGTACTTC
CDR3aa: CASSLYTGATYEQYF
v_gene: TRBV28
j_gene: TRBJ2-7
d_gene: TRBD1
abundance: NA

CDR3nt: TGTGCCAGCAGCTTACTCCAGCCAGGGGAGACCCAGTACTTC
CDR3aa: CASSLLQPGETQYF
v_gene: TRBV7-9
j_gene: TRBJ2-5
d_gene: NA
abundance: NA

CDR3nt: TGTGCCAGCAGTTTACGCGGGAGGGCCTACGAGCAGTACTTC
CDR3aa: CASSLRGRAYEQYF
v_gene: TRBV27
j_gene: TRBJ2-7
d_gene: TRBD2
abundance: NA

CDR3nt: TGTGCCAGCAGCTTATGGGGGTCAGGGGGCTTTAAGTACACTGAAGCTTTCTTT
CDR3aa: CASSLWGSGGFKYTEAFF
v_gene: TRBV7-9
j_gene: TRBJ1-1
d_gene: TRBD1
abundance: NA

CDR3nt: TGCGCCAGCAGCCAAAAGGGGGGTACTGAAGCTTTCTTT
CDR3aa: CASSQKGGTEAFF
v_gene: TRBV4-1
j_gene: TRBJ1-1
d_gene: NA
abundance: NA

CDR3nt: TGTGCCAGCTCATCGACAGGGTCTGGCTACGAGCAGTACTTC
CDR3aa: CASSSTGSGYEQYF
v_gene: TRBV18
j_gene: TRBJ2-7
d_gene: TRBD1
abundance: NA